The next 2 T cell receptor beta chains were all read from a single sample in a study of shared clonotypes between healthy human individuals. Here immunoSEQ multiplex PCR was the method, and the copy in TCRdb shows in-frame clones only, minus some. The profile shows tens of thousands of clones, 60% to 65% of them singletons. The specimen sequenced was memory CD8+ T cells sorted from blood. The subset was: CD45RO+ cells pooled with CCR7-negative TemRA cells. These receptors came from a man aged 25-45 years in good health.

The chain joins TRBV11-1 to TRBJ1-2; D gene unclear. V lost 5 bases and J 8 bases, leaving 12 bases between the germline ends. Germline lookup yields CDR1 SGHAT and CDR2 FQDESV (reference sequence). The CDR3 extends over 12 amino acids. In DNA form, the CDR3 reads TGTGCCAGCAGCCAAACCGGAGTAGGCTACACCTTC. This sequence encodes CASSQTGVGYTF.

In nucleotides, the CDR3 is TGTGCCAGCAGCGCCGACTCTGGGGCCAACGTCCTGACTTTC. It yields the protein CASSADSGANVLTF. This chain uses TRBV9 with TRBJ2-6, with D unresolved. Trimming cost V 3 bases and J 0 bases, with 4 bases left between them. The CDR3 extends over 14 amino acids. Per germline, CDR1 SGDLS and CDR2 YYNGEE.